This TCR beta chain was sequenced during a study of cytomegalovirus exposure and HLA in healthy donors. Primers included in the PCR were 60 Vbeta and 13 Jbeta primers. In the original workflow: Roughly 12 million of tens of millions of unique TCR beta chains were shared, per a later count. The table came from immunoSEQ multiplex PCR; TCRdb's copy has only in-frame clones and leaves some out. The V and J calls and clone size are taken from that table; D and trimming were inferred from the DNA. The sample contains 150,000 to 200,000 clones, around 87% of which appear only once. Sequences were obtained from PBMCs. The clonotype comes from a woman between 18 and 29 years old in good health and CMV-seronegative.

The CDR3 DNA sequence: TGTGCCAGCTCTACCGGACTAGCGGAGACCCAGTACTTC. Translating gives CASSTGLAETQYF. V usage is TRBV18 and J usage is TRBJ2-5, with 9 bases matching TRBD2. Germline assignment: CDR1 KGHSH and CDR2 LQKENI. The CDR3 is 13 residues long. The V and J ends lost 6 bases and 5 bases, in that order; junction bases with no gene match: 4.